This T cell receptor (beta chain) stems from a study of shared clonotypes between healthy human individuals. Study background: Plates per donor: three CD4 naive, three CD4 memory, two CD8 naive, one CD8 memory.

Partitioning of CD4+ cells yielded a CD45RA+ naive subset and a CD45RA-negative memory subset. Trimming cost V 7 bases and J 2 bases; bases outside gene matches: 5. The germline V gene encodes CDR1 MDHEN and CDR2 SYDVKM. The CDR3 runs to 15 residues. Each cell subset's genomic DNA was divided evenly among several immunoSEQ plates. Each PCR replicate from the sorted subsets contained about 200 ng DNA, which is some 30,000 T cell genomes. The method was immunoSEQ multiplex PCR; TCRdb's version includes in-frame clones alone and lacks a portion of them. The sample shows roughly 2,300,000 clones, 85% to 95% of them seen only once.

This clonotype originated in a man aged 18 to 30 in good health. Some clones in this sample may be carry-over from other donors' samples. Sequenced: naive CD4+ T cells from PBMCs. Subset: CD45RA+ positively selected. The rearrangement uses TRBV28 and TRBJ2-6, with 7 bases matching TRBD1. Written as DNA, the CDR3 is TGTGCCAGCATCCAACAGGGGACTGGGGCCAACGTCCTGACTTTC. Its translation: CASIQQGTGANVLTF.